This TCR beta chain was sequenced for a study of cytomegalovirus exposure and HLA in healthy donors. In the study overall: Some 180 million T cells yielded some 120 million unique TCR beta sequences in earlier analysis. Study-level results: In a later analysis, roughly 17,000 TCR beta sequences were associated with HLA alleles at 0.05 false discovery rate. Altogether, some 160 TCR beta chains were recorded as cytomegalovirus-associated.

The length of the CDR3 is 12 residues. V was trimmed by 4 bases and J by 6 bases, leaving 10 bases between them. Germline CDR1 and CDR2: MNHNS and SASEGT. About this clone: Its antigen is unknown.

The PCR was carried out with 60 Vbeta primers and 13 Jbeta primers. Sequenced by immunoSEQ multiplex PCR; TCRdb stores in-frame clones only, minus some. The sample includes under 200,000 clones, 60% to 75% seen only once; the top ten take 2.5% to 3.5%. This clonotype was obtained from a woman aged 50 to 65 in good health and CMV-seropositive. The specimen sequenced was PBMCs. The chain links TRBV6-1 to TRBJ2-7; D possibly corresponds to TRBD1 (6 bases). The CDR3 reads CASSVGAGEQYF. CDR3 sequence (DNA): TGTGCCAGCAGTGTGGGGGCAGGCGAGCAGTACTTC.